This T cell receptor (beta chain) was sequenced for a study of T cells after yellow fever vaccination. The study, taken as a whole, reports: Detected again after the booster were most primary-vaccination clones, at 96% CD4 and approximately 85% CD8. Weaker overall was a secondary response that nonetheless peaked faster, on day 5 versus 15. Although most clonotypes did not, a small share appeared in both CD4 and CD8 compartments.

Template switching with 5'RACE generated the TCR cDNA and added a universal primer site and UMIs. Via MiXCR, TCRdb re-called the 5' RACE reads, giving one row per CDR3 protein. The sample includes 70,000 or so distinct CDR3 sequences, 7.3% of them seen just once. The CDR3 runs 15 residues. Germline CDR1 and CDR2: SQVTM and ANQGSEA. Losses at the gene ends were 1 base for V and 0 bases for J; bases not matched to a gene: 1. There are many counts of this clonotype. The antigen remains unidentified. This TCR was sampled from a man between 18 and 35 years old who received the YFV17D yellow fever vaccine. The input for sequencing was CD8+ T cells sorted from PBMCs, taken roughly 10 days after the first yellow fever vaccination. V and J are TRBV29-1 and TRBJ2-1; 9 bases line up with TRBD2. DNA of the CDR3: TGCAGCGTTGAAGGGACTAGCGACTCCTACAATGAGCAGTTCTTC. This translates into CSVEGTSDSYNEQFF.